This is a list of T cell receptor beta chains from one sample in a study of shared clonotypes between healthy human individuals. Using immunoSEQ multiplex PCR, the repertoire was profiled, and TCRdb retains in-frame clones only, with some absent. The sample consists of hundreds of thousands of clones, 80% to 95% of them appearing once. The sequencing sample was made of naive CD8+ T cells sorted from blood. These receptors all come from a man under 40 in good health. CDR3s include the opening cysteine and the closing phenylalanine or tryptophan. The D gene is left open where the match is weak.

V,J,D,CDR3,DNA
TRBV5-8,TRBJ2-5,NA,CASSSTGLGQETQYF,TGTGCCAGCAGCTCTACAGGGTTGGGGCAAGAGACCCAGTACTTC
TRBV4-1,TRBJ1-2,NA,CASSQEDGGIYGYTF,TGCGCCAGCAGCCAAGAAGACGGCGGAATCTATGGCTACACCTTC
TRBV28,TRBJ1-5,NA,CASSTFGQFNQPQHF,TGTGCCAGCAGTACCTTCGGGCAGTTCAATCAGCCCCAGCATTTT
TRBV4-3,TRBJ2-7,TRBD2,CASSQGLAGAYEQYF,TGCGCCAGCAGCCAAGGCCTAGCGGGAGCTTACGAGCAGTACTTC
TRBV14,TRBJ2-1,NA,CASSHRVGERFF,TGTGCCAGCAGCCACCGGGTGGGCGAGAGGTTCTTC
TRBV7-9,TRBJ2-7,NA,CASSSTRDKYEQYF,TGTGCCAGCAGCTCAACACGGGACAAGTACGAGCAGTACTTC
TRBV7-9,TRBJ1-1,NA,CASSFPSREGRGTNTEAFF,TGTGCCAGCAGCTTCCCCTCTAGGGAGGGGCGGGGTACGAACACTGAAGCTTTCTTT
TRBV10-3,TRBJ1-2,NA,CAISDDSPYGYTF,TGTGCCATCAGTGATGACAGCCCCTATGGCTACACCTTC
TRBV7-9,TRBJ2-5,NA,CASSPPVPGQETQYF,TGTGCCAGCAGCCCCCCCGTCCCAGGGCAAGAGACCCAGTACTTC
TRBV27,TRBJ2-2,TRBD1,CASSADRVYTGELFF,TGTGCCAGCAGTGCGGACAGGGTTTACACCGGGGAGCTGTTTTTT
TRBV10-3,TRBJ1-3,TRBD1,CAIPAPTGDRALVERSGNTIYF,TGTGCCATCCCCGCGCCAACAGGGGATAGGGCTCTGGTCGAACGCTCTGGAAACACCATATATTTT
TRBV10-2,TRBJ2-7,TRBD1,CASSEGTGARDEQYF,TGCGCCAGCAGTGAGGGTACAGGGGCGCGTGACGAGCAGTACTTC
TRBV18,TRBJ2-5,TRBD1,CASSPRDREETQYF,TGTGCCAGCTCACCACGGGACAGGGAAGAGACCCAGTACTTC
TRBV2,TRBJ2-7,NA,CASTRLRRSSYEQYF,TGTGCCAGCACCCGCCTGCGGCGTAGCTCCTACGAGCAGTACTTC
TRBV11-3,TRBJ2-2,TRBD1,CASSEDRGGTGELFF,TGTGCCAGCAGCGAAGACAGGGGTGGCACCGGGGAGCTGTTTTTT
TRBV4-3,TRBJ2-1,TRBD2,CASSQGDGGSNYNEQFF,TGCGCCAGCAGCCAAGGGGATGGCGGGAGTAATTACAATGAGCAGTTCTTC
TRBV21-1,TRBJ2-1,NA,CASSKGHSGSLGDEQFF,TGTGCCAGCAGCAAAGGCCATAGCGGGAGCCTCGGCGATGAGCAGTTCTTC
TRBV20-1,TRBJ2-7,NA,CSARDSGEQYF,TGCAGTGCTCGAGATTCGGGGGAGCAGTACTTC
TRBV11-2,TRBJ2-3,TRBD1,CASSSKTGGIIDTQYF,TGTGCCAGCAGCTCCAAGACAGGGGGCATTATAGATACGCAGTATTTT